This T cell receptor beta chain was profiled in a study of technical replicates of blood from a few donors. Profiled with immunoSEQ multiplex PCR; TCRdb holds only in-frame clones, not every one. The sample contains tens of thousands of clones, 95% to 98% of which appear only once. Trimming shortened V by 2 bases and J by 3 bases, and 6 bases separated the two germline ends. The CDR3 consists of 13 residues. The V gene's germline CDR1 is MNHEY and CDR2 SMNVEV (reference sequence). This rearrangement joins TRBV27 to TRBJ2-3, with unresolved D. This receptor was identified in a human donor in good health. Sequencing was carried out using T cells isolated from PBMCs. The CDR3 is CASSLPYTDTQYF. CDR3 bases: TGTGCCAGCAGTTTACCCTATACAGATACGCAGTATTTT.